This record concerns one TCR beta chain sequence. What it recognizes is unknown. Some clones are missing from TCRdb's copy, which holds only in-frame ones; the method was immunoSEQ multiplex PCR. In the table there are over 100,000 clones, roughly 90% of which are singletons. The sample is drawn from a study of cytomegalovirus exposure and HLA in healthy donors. Findings and caveats of the study: Three chains tied to CMV proved CMV antigen-specific in vitro. Using the classifier, cytomegalovirus status was reportedly diagnosed with high specificity and sensitivity.

Germline-derived CDR1 and CDR2 are SGHTA and FQGNSA. The germline V and J ends were trimmed by 0 bases and 0 bases, with 8 bases remaining between them. The CDR3 has 15 residues. The rearrangement links TRBV7-2 to TRBJ1-2; D is unresolved. The sample consisted of PBMCs. The TCR sequence derives from a woman aged 18-29 years in good health and CMV-seropositive. CDR3 DNA: TGTGCCAGCAGCTTAGCAGCTAGGTCTAACTATGGCTACACCTTC. Translating gives CASSLAARSNYGYTF. The full variable domain, completed using reference TRBV7-2 and TRBJ1-2, is GAGVSQSPSNKVTEKGKDVELRCDPISGHTALYWYRQSLGQGLEFLIYFQGNSAPDKSGLPSDRFSAERTGGSVSTLTIQRTQQEDSAVYLCASSLAARSNYGYTFGSGTRLTVV.